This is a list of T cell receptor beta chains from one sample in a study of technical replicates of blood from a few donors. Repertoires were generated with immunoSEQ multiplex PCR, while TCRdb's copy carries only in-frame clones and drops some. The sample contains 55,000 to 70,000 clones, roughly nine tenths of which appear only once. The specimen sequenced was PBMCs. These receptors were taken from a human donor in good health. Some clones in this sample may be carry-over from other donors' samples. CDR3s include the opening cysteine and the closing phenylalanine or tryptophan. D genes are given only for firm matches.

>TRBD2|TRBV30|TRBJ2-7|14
CAWTRAGGPYEQYF
TGTGCCTGGACCCGAGCGGGAGGGCCTTACGAGCAGTACTTC
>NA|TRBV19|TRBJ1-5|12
CASSIPDQPQHF
TGTGCCAGTAGTATACCCGATCAGCCCCAGCATTTT
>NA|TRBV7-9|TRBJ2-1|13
CASSRGSGNEQFF
TGTGCCAGCAGTCGCGGCTCTGGCAATGAGCAGTTCTTC
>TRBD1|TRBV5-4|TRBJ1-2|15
CASSYVRGRTHGYTF
TGTGCCAGCAGCTACGTCAGGGGGCGCACCCATGGCTACACCTTC
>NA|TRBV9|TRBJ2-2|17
CASSVFAGAANTGELFF
TGTGCCAGCAGCGTATTCGCGGGGGCTGCGAACACCGGGGAGCTGTTTTTT
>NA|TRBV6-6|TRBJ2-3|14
CASSYRDTTDTQYF
TGTGCCAGCAGTTACCGGGACACCACAGATACGCAGTATTTT
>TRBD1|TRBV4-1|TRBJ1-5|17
CASRHFYRDSSNQPQHF
TGCGCCAGCAGACATTTTTACAGGGACAGTAGCAATCAGCCCCAGCATTTT
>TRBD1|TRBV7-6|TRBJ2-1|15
CASSIDRGLNNEQFF
TGTGCCAGCAGCATCGACAGGGGGCTTAACAATGAGCAGTTCTTC
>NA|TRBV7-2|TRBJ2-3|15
CASSFPGARTDTQYF
TGTGCCAGCAGCTTCCCTGGGGCTAGGACAGATACGCAGTATTTT
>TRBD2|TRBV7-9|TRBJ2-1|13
CAWGGSSYNEQFF
TGTGCCTGGGGCGGGAGCTCCTACAATGAGCAGTTCTTC
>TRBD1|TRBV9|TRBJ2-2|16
CASSVEDRGQYGELFF
TGTGCCAGCAGCGTAGAGGACAGGGGGCAGTACGGGGAGCTGTTTTTT
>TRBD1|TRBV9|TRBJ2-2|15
CASSVGQVDTGELFF
TGTGCCAGCAGCGTGGGACAGGTTGACACCGGGGAGCTGTTTTTT
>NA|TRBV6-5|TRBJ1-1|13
CASSYSRNTEAFF
TGTGCCAGCAGTTATAGCAGGAACACTGAAGCTTTCTTT